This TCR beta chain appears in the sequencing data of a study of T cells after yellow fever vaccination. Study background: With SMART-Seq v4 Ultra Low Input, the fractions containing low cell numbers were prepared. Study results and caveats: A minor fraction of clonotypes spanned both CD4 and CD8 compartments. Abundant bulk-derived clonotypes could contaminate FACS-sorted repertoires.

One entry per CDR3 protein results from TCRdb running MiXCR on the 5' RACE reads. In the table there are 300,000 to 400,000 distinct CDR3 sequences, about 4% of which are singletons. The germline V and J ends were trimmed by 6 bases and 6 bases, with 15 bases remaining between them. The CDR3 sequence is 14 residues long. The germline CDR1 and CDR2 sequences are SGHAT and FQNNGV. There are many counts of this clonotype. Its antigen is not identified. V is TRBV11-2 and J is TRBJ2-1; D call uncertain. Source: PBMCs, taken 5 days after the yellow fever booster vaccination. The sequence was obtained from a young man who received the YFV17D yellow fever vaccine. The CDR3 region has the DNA TGTGCCAGCAGTCTTCCCTACTCCCCCAATGAGCAGTTCTTC. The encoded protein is CASSLPYSPNEQFF.